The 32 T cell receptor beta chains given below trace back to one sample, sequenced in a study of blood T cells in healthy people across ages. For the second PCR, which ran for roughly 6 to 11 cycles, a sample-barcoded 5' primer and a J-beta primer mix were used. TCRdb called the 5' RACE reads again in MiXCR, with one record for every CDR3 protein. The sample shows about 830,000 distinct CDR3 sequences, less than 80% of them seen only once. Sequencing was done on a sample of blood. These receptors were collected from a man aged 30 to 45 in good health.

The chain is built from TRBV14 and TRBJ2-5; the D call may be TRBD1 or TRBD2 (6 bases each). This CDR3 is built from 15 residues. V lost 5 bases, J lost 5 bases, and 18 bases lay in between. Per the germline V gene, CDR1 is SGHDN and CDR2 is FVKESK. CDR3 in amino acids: CASSRRGRGVETQYF. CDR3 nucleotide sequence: TGTGCCAGCAGCAGACGGGGGCGCGGGGTTGAGACCCAGTACTTC.

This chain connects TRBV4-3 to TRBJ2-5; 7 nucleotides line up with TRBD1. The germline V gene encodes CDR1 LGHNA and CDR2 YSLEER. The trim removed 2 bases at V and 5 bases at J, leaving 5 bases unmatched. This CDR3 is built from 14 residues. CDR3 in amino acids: CASSQTTGRETQYF. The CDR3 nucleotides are TGCGCCAGCAGCCAAACGACAGGGCGGGAGACCCAGTACTTC.

The CDR3 nucleotides are TGCAGTGCTCAGACAGGTTCGTACGAGCAGTACTTC. This translates into CSAQTGSYEQYF. V gene TRBV20-1 combines with J gene TRBJ2-7; TRBD1 is a possible D gene (6 bases). Per germline, CDR1 DFQATT and CDR2 SNEGSKA (reference sequence). This CDR3 has 12 residues. V gave up 5 bases and J gave up 4 bases, with 12 bases separating them.

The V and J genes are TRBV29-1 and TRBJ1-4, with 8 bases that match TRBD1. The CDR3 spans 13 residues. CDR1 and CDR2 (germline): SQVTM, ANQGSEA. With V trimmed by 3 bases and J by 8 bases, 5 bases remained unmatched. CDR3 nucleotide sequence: TGCAGCGTTGATGCAGGGGGCGGGGAAAAACTGTTTTTT. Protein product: CSVDAGGGEKLFF.

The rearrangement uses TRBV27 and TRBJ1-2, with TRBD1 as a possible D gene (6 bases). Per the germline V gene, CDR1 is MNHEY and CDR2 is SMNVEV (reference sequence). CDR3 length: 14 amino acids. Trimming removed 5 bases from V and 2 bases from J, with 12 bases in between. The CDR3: CASSIRGQNYGYTF. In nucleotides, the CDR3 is TGTGCCAGCAGTATCAGAGGACAGAACTATGGCTACACCTTC.

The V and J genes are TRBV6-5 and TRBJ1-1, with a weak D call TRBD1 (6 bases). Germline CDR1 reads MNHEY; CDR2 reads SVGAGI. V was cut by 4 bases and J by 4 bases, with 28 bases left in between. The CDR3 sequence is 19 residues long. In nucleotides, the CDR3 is TGTGCCAGCAGTTTCCTCGGGGTCCCTTTACAGGGCCTAAGCACTGAAGCTTTCTTT. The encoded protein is CASSFLGVPLQGLSTEAFF.

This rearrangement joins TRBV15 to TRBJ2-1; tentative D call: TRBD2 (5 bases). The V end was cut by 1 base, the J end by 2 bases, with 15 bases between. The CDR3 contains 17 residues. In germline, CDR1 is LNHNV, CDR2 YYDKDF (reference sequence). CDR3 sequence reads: CATSRVGTRTTYNEQFF. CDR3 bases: TGTGCCACCAGCAGAGTGGGAACTAGAACCACCTACAATGAGCAGTTCTTC.

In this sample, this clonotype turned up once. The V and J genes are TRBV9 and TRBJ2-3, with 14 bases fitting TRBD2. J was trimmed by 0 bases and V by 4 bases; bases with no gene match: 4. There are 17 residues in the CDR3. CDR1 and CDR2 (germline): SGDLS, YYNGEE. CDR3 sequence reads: CASSPGTSGSSTDTQYF. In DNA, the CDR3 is TGTGCCAGCAGCCCCGGGACTAGCGGGAGTAGCACAGATACGCAGTATTTT. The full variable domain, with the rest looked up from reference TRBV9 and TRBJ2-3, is DSGVTQTPKHLITATGQRVTLRCSPRSGDLSVYWYQQSLDQGLQFLIQYYNGEERAKGNILERFSAQQFPDLHSELNLSSLELGDSALYFCASSPGTSGSSTDTQYFGPGTRLTVL.

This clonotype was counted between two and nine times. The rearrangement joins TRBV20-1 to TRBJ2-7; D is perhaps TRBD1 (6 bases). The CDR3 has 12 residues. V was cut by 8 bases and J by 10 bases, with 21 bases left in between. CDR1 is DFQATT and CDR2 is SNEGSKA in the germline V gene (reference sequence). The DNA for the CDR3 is TGCAGTAGGCTGGGGGCTAATACGATTCAGTACTTC. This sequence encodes CSRLGANTIQYF.

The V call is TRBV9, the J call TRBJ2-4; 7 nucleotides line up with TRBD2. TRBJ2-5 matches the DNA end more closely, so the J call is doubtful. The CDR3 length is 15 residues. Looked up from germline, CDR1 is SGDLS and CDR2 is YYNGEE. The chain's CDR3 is CASSASGSLPETQYF. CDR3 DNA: TGTGCCAGCAGCGCTAGCGGCTCCCTCCCGGAGACCCAGTACTTC.

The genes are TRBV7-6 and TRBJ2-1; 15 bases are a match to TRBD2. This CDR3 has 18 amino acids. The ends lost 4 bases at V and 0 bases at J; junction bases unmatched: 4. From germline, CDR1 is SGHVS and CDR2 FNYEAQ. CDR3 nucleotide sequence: TGTGCCAGCAGCTGGGGACTAGCGGGGGGAAGCTCCTACAATGAGCAGTTCTTC. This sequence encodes CASSWGLAGGSSYNEQFF.

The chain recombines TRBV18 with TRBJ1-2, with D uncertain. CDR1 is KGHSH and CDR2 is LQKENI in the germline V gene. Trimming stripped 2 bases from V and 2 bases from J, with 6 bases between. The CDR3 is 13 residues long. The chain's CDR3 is CASSPNTNYGYTF. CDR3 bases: TGTGCCAGCTCACCAAACACAAACTATGGCTACACCTTC.

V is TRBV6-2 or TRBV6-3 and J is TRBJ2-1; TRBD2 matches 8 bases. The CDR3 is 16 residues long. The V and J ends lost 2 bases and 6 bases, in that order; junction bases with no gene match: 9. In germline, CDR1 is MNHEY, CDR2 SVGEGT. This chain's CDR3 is CASSYMGGGSSNEQFF. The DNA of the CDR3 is TGTGCCAGCAGTTACATGGGCGGGGGGTCGAGCAATGAGCAGTTCTTC.

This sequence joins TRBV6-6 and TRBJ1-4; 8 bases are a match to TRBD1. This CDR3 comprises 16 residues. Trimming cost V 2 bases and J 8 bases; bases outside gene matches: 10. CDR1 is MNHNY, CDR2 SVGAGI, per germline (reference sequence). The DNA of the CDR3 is TGTGCCAGCAGTTACCTAGGACAGGGAGGAAACGAAAAACTGTTTTTT. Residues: CASSYLGQGGNEKLFF.

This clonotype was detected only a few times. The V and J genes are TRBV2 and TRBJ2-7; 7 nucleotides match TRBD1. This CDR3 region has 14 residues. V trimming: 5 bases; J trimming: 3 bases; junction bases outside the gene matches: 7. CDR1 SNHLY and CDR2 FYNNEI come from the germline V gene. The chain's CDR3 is CASSPGTVGYEQYF. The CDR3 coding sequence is TGTGCCAGCAGTCCCGGGACAGTTGGCTACGAGCAGTACTTC. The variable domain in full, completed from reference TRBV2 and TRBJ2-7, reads EPEVTQTPSHQVTQMGQEVILRCVPISNHLYFYWYRQILGQKVEFLVSFYNNEISEKSEIFDDQFSVERPDGSNFTLKIRSTKLEDSAMYFCASSPGTVGYEQYFGPGTRLTVT.

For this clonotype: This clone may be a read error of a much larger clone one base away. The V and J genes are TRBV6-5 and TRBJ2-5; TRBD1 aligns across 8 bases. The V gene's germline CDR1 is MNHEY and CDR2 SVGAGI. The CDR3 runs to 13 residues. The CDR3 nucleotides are TGTGCCAGCAGTGACTCAGGGGGCGATGAGCAGTACTTC. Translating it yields CASSDSGGDEQYF.

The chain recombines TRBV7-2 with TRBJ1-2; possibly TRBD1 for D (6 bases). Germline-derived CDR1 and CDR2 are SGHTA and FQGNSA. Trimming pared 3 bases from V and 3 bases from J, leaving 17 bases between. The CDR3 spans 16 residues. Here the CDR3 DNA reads TGTGCCAGCAGCTTGACGATAACAGGGTCCGACTATGGCTACACCTTC. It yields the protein CASSLTITGSDYGYTF. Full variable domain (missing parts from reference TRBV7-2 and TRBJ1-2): GAGVSQSPSNKVTEKGKDVELRCDPISGHTALYWYRQSLGQGLEFLIYFQGNSAPDKSGLPSDRFSAERTGGSVSTLTIQRTQQEDSAVYLCASSLTITGSDYGYTFGSGTRLTVV.

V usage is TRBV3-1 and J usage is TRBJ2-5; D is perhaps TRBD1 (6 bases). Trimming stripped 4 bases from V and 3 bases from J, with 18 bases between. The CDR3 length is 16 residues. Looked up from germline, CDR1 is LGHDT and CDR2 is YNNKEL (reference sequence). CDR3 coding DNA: TGTGCCAGCAGCCTCCCCACCGGGACACCCAAAGAGACCCAGTACTTC. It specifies CASSLPTGTPKETQYF.

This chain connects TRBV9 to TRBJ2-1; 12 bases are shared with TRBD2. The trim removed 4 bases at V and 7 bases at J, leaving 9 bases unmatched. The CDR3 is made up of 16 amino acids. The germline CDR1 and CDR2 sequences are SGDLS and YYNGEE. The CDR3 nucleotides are TGTGCCAGCAGCATTTCTAGCGGGGGGGCCCGAAATGAGCAGTTCTTC. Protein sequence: CASSISSGGARNEQFF.

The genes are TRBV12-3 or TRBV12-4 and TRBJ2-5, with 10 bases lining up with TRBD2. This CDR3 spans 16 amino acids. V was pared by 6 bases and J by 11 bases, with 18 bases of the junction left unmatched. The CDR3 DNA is TGTGCCAGCAGGGGCGGGGGACTAGCGTCGAGGAATGAGCAGTACTTC. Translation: CASRGGGLASRNEQYF.

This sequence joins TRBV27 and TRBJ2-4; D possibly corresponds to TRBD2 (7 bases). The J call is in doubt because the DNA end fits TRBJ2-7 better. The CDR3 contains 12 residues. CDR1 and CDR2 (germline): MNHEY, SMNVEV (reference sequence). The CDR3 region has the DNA TGTGCCAGGAAGGGGGGGGCGTACGAGCAGTACTTC. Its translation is CARKGGAYEQYF.

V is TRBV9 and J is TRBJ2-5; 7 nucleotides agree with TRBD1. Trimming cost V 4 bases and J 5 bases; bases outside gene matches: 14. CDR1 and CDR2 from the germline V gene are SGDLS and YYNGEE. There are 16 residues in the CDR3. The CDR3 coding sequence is TGTGCCAGCAGCCCCACGGGACAGCCTGCGTCGGAGACCCAGTACTTC. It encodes CASSPTGQPASETQYF.

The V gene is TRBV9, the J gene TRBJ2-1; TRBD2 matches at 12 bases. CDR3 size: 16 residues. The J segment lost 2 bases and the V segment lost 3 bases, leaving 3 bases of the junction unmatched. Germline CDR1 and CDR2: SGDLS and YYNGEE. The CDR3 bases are TGTGCCAGCAGCGCCCGACTAGCGGGGGCCTACAATGAGCAGTTCTTC. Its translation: CASSARLAGAYNEQFF. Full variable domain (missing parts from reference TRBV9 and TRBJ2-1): DSGVTQTPKHLITATGQRVTLRCSPRSGDLSVYWYQQSLDQGLQFLIQYYNGEERAKGNILERFSAQQFPDLHSELNLSSLELGDSALYFCASSARLAGAYNEQFFGPGTRLTVL.

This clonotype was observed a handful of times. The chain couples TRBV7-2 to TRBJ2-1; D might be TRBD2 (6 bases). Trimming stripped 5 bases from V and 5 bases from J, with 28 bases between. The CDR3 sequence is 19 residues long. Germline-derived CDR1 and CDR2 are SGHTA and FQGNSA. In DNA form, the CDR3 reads TGTGCCAGCAGCCCCTCGTGGTTGGAGGGGTCGGCCCCCAACAATGAGCAGTTCTTC. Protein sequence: CASSPSWLEGSAPNNEQFF.

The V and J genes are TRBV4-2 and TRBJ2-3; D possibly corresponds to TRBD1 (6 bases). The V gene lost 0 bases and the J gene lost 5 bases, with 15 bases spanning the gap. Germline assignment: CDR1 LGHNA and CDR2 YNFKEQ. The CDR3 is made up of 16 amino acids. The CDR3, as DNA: TGTGCCAGCAGCCAAGAACAGGGAGAATTTGTAGATACGCAGTATTTT. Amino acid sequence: CASSQEQGEFVDTQYF.

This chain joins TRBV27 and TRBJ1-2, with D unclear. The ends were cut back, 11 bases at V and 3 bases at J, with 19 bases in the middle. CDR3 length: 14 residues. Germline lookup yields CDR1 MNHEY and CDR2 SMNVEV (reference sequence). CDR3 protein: CAGRGQDDYYGYTF. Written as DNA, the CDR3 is TGTGCCGGTAGAGGGCAGGATGATTACTATGGCTACACCTTC.

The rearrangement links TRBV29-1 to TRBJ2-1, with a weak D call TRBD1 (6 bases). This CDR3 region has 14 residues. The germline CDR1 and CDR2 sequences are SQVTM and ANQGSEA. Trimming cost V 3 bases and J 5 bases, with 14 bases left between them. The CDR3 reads CSVDRSGADNEQFF. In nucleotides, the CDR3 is TGCAGCGTTGACAGGTCAGGGGCCGACAATGAGCAGTTCTTC.

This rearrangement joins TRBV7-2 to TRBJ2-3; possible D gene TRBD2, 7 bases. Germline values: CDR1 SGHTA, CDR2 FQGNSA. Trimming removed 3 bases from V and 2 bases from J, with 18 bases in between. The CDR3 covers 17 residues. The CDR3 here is CASSFMGGGRNTDTQYF. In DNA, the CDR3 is TGTGCCAGCAGCTTTATGGGGGGGGGCCGAAACACAGATACGCAGTATTTT.

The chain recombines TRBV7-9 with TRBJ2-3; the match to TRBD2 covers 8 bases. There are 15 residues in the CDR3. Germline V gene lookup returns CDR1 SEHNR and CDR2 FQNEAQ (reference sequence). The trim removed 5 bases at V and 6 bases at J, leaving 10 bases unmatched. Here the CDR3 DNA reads TGTGCCAGCAGCCTCCCGGGGGGGTTTGCGGATACGCAGTATTTT. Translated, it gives CASSLPGGFADTQYF.

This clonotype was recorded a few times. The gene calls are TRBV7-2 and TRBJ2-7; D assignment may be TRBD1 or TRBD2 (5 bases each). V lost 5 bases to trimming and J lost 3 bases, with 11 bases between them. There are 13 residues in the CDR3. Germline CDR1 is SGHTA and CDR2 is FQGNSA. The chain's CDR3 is CASSLGPNYEQYF. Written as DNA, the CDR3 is TGTGCCAGCAGCCTGGGACCGAACTACGAGCAGTACTTC.

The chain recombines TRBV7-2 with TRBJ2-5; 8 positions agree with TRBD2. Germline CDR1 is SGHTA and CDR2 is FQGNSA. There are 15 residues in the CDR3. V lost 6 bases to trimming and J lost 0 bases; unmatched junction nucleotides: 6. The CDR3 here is CASSKGRGDQETQYF. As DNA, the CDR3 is TGTGCCAGCAGTAAGGGGCGGGGGGACCAAGAGACCCAGTACTTC.

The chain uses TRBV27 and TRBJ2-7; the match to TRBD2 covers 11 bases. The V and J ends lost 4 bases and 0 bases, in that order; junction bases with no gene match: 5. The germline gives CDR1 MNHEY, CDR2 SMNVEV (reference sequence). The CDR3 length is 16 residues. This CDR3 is CASSSGLAASSYEQYF. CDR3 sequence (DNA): TGTGCCAGCAGTTCGGGACTAGCGGCGAGCTCCTACGAGCAGTACTTC.